These T cell receptor beta chains were read from a single sample in a study of regulatory dendritic cells for organ transplantation. Which antigens these TCRs recognize remains unknown. The table came from immunoSEQ multiplex PCR; TCRdb's copy has only in-frame clones and leaves some out. Of some 12,000 clones listed, 60% to 80% are singletons. The sample consisted of naive CD8+ T cells from blood cultured with regulatory dendritic cells. All receptors derive from a human donor in good health. Each CDR3 is given with its conserved first and last residue. Where a row states a size, it is once, few, many or the class of an expanded clone; other rows omit it.

TRBV7-2	15	TRBJ1-1	NA	CASSLGVDMNTEAFF
TRBV7-8	13	NA	NA	CASTLDPDYEQYF
TRBV7-2	17	TRBJ2-7	NA	CASSATSSGGRSYEQYF
TRBV29-1	14	TRBJ1-2	NA	CSVEGTGSIYGYTF
TRBV19	14	TRBJ1-1	NA	CASGQVSRNTEAFF
TRBV27	12	TRBJ2-7	NA	CASGTGGYEQYF
TRBV11-3	15	TRBJ2-3	NA	CASSYQGAFTDTQYF
TRBV27	16	TRBJ2-2	NA	CASSFMVSENTGELFF
TRBV5-1	15	TRBJ2-3	NA	CASGSGTGGSDTQYF
TRBV18	13	TRBJ2-7	few	CASSPEDSYEQYF
TRBV2	16	TRBJ1-5	few	CASRPRLDGGDQPQHF
TRBV4-2	19	TRBJ2-1	few	CASSQAPGTPKGTYNEQFF
TRBV5-6	17	TRBJ1-2	NA	CASSLGGGTLTNYGYTF
TRBV7-8	15	TRBJ2-7	NA	CASSLGPAGAREQYF
TRBV7-8	15	TRBJ1-1	NA	CASSPIAGRDTEAFF
TRBV13	14	TRBJ2-3	NA	CASSLVTSTDTQYF
TRBV6-5	15	TRBJ1-3	NA	CASSRNRGPRNTIYF
TRBV15	15	TRBJ2-3	NA	CATSRGDRGTDTQYF
TRBV7-9	14	TRBJ1-5	NA	CASSLTSENQPQHF
TRBV9	15	TRBJ1-5	once	CASSVGGTSNQPQHF
TRBV19	15	TRBJ2-3	once	CASSQDRVVSDTQYF
TRBV4-3	15	TRBJ2-1	NA	CASSQEGDRVYEQFF
TRBV6-5	15	TRBJ2-3	NA	CASSYSGPTTDTQYF
TRBV4-1	15	TRBJ2-5	NA	CASSQPGTTQETQYF
TRBV18	15	TRBJ2-1	once	CASSPVGGQVHEQFF
TRBV19	15	TRBJ1-5	once	CASSIDGSGNQPQHF
TRBV9	16	TRBJ2-7	NA	CASSGGGGRSSYEQYF
TRBV27	15	TRBJ2-1	NA	CASSLTSGGGNEQFF
TRBV11-2	13	TRBJ2-7	NA	CASRGDWSYEQYF
TRBV4-3	16	TRBJ2-3	NA	CASSQGVGGITDTQYF
TRBV5-6	16	TRBJ2-7	NA	CASSGTDGQVTYEQYF
TRBV10-3	13	TRBJ2-1	NA	CAAWTQISNEQFF
TRBV19	16	TRBJ2-3	NA	CASSLGTSGGLDTQYF
TRBV13	13	TRBJ1-6	NA	CASSPGLGQDLHF
TRBV5-4	12	TRBJ2-7	few	CASSYRYGEQYF
TRBV2	14	TRBJ2-7	NA	CASSDRGVLYEQYF
TRBV27	13	TRBJ2-1	NA	CASSAEVYNEQFF
TRBV7-6	16	TRBJ2-1	NA	CASSFGGGGTYNEQFF
TRBV2	17	TRBJ1-4	NA	CASTMPRGEETNEKLFF
TRBV5-6	14	TRBJ1-3	once	CASSLAGGGNTIYF
TRBV5-6	16	TRBJ1-4	once	CASSLWALSANEKLFF
TRBV5-4	16	TRBJ2-2	few	CASSRGDRVGTGELFF
TRBV19	12	TRBJ1-5	NA	CASSTGIQPQHF
TRBV19	15	TRBJ2-7	NA	CASSMWTGSTYEQYF
TRBV15	14	TRBJ2-3	NA	CATSPPRSLNTQYF
TRBV29-1	16	TRBJ2-2	NA	CSARTTEPSNTGELFF
TRBV27	12	TRBJ1-2	NA	CASRTGGYGYTF
TRBV7-9	14	TRBJ2-5	once	CASSPGTDQETQYF
TRBV9	15	TRBJ1-6	NA	CASSPRDSGTSPLHF
TRBV9	16	TRBJ2-1	NA	CASSVGLQGGLNEQFF
TRBV9	14	TRBJ2-7	NA	CASSVGTGAYEQYF
TRBV4-3	15	TRBJ1-4	NA	CASSQDRTGGEKLFF
TRBV7-8	16	TRBJ2-1	NA	CASSYLTGERDNEQFF
TRBV11-1	13	TRBJ1-4	NA	CASSGTGDEKLFF